What follows is one T cell receptor (beta chain) and its context. What antigen it recognizes has not been identified. A junction boundary mismatches the germline segment, possibly from a read error. The cohort consisted of some 670 healthy bone marrow donors. All cohort members were sampled while nominally healthy, although unrecorded immune exposures were likely present. The donor was CMV seronegative and was included in the group of several hundred seronegative cohort members. Every donor gave a peripheral blood sample, and the peripheral blood mononuclear cells from that sample were used for TCR beta sequencing. Genomic DNA was extracted from the blood cell samples with the Qiagen DNeasy Blood Extraction Kit. This sample was included in a study of cytomegalovirus exposure and HLA in healthy donors (dated by TCRdb to the late 2010s). Describing the broader study: An earlier analysis of more than 550 of the donors reported about 260 Gb of sequence data and 117 million unique TCR beta sequences obtained from roughly 170 million T cells. The later analysis used no new phenotypic data to find candidate immune exposures, relying instead on TCR beta sequences and their occurrence across donors. The study profiled the T cell repertoires of hundreds of subjects by immunosequencing and related them to cytomegalovirus serostatus. A later analysis re-analyzed previously published TCR beta repertoires from roughly 600 donors and added high-resolution HLA genotyping to study TCR occurrence patterns. Roughly 300 gigabases of sequencing data and around 90 million unique TCR sequences made up an early release that covered several hundred HLA-typed donors. Donor age, sex, ethnicity and CMV serostatus were compiled alongside the repertoire data. The aim of the study was to test whether cataloging public T cell receptors could identify signatures of past pathogen exposure. Of the roughly 400 genotyped donors, around 81% fell in the genetic ancestry cluster associated with self-reported Caucasian donors. Several DR-DQ haplotypes were handled as single units for association and clustering because linkage in the cohort was strong. In a later genetic analysis, genome-wide SNP genotypes for about 55% of the roughly 700 donors were used, and that subset was treated as a discovery cohort. An earlier analysis of approximately 580 of the donors used high-throughput TCR beta sequencing to judge whether each TCR beta V gene segment behaved as functional or pseudogenic. Every repertoire in the discovery cohort had been generated on one and the same sequencing platform. On average, roughly 250,000 unique TCR beta nucleotide sequences were sequenced per donor among 398 genotyped donors of the cohort, with approximately 18% of those sequences being non-productive. Both class I and class II loci were covered by HLA typing, at four-digit resolution. Besides the first cohort of hundreds of subjects, a separate validation cohort made up of 120 different subjects was used. High-throughput TCR immunosequencing, statistical association of individual TCRs with disease status, and machine learning were combined to predict cytomegalovirus infection status. The number of donors typed differed by locus, with roughly 629-640 for A, B, C, DRB1 and DQB1, 522 for DQA1, over 600 for DPA1, and under 490 for DPB1.

Overall study results and their limits: CMV serostatus was the only immune exposure information available for the cohort. The authors suggested that the approach could potentially be generalized to other disease states and immunological phenotypes. The study gave a list of under 200 TCR beta chains associated with cytomegalovirus. An association between a missense DCLRE1C variant and V-gene and J-gene trimming of TCR beta chains was found in a later genetic analysis and replicated in an independent cohort. Correlated functional status among segregating V segments might reflect linkage disequilibrium, but an unknown experimental factor could not be ruled out. In both the original and validation cohorts, the classifier was reported to diagnose cytomegalovirus status with high specificity and sensitivity. Because HLA typing was missing for some donors at each locus, association tests included only the typed subset. A cluster of highly shared sequence variants was judged likely to be a technical artifact of the sequencing pipeline. In a later analysis, most CMV-associated TCR beta chains were found to appear HLA-restricted, with HLA associations seemingly driven largely by CMV exposure. Several of the top co-occurrence clusters appeared to be linked to parvovirus B19, influenza, CMV and Epstein-Barr virus, according to a later analysis. Compared with the approximately 600-donor mean, donors in an Asian-associated ancestry cluster had fewer N-insertions in productive TCRs, according to a later genetic analysis. In a later analysis, TCR association rates were found to vary across HLA loci, with the most associated TCRs seen for DRB1 alleles and the fewest for HLA-C alleles. The 87-base-pair reads could not distinguish some IMGT-functional V segments, including TRBV6-2 and TRBV6-3, so those segments were excluded. Roughly uniform sequencing depth across donors was assumed in presence/absence analyses, although this assumption may not hold. In a later analysis, HLA-associated TCR beta chains were found to be more clonally expanded and to have lower generation probabilities than equally common non-associated chains. Only TCR beta chains were sequenced in this cohort, and the absence of alpha or paired-chain data limited detectable features. At a false discovery rate of 0.05, a later analysis linked 16,951 TCR beta sequences to specific HLA alleles. A further reported finding was that TCR beta sequences accurately predicted the HLA-A and HLA-B alleles for most subjects in the first cohort. An earlier analysis of approximately 570 of the donors showed that most TCR beta V segments appeared in productive rearrangements either about 87% or about 30% of the time, which broadly matched IMGT annotations. Assigning TCR associations to individual alleles was difficult when HLA alleles, especially DR and DQ, strongly co-occurred. Most TCR sequences were seen in very few donors, while some public TCRs were found in many individuals. Because counts were too low, approximately 18 rarely observed V segments, including chromosome 9 orphons, were excluded from the earlier analysis of several hundred of the donors. In vitro tests confirmed that a few of the cytomegalovirus-associated TCR beta chains recognize cytomegalovirus antigens.

The library came from the immunoSEQ multiplex PCR assay. For the multiplex PCR, a mixture combining 60 forward primers for TCR Vbeta segments and 13 reverse primers for TCR Jbeta segments was used. The CDR3 region of rearranged TCR beta genes was amplified from genomic DNA with a multiplex PCR assay. The amplified TCR beta libraries were sequenced on the Illumina HiSeq System as 87-base-pair reads. From the authors' description of their analysis: A later analysis counted about 76 million unique TCR beta chains across the 550 to 700 repertoires, and around 9.9 million of these chains were shared by at least two donors. Raw reads were error-corrected and collapsed into unique sequences with a nearest-neighbor algorithm that merged closely related sequences to remove PCR and sequencing errors. Alignment of CDR3 sequences to IMGT reference sequences was used to assign V, D and J gene segments. For a sequence to be retained, a match of at least six nucleotides to both a V gene segment and a J gene segment was required. Rearrangements were called productive when the CDR3 lacked stop codons and stayed in frame with V and J; all others were non-productive. CDR3 was defined according to IMGT convention as the region running from the second conserved V-encoded cysteine to the conserved J-encoded phenylalanine. The earlier analysis of around 640 of the donors excluded sequences that lacked an unambiguous match to a single V gene segment. An earlier analysis of approximately 590 of the donors classified V segments as functional when productive rearrangements were above 56.7% and as segregating when the standard deviation between donors was above 5%. To diagnose cytomegalovirus status from the catalog of TCR beta chain sequences, a statistical classification framework was built. In a later analysis, V and J genes were assigned by comparing TCR nucleotide sequences against IMGT/GENE-DB human TR gene sequences. A later analysis assigned CDR3 sequences and most-parsimonious VDJ recombination scenarios with the TCRdist pipeline. A later analysis defined each TCR beta chain by its CDR3 amino acid sequence plus V-gene family, and excluded reads lacking a unique V-gene family. As a way to deal with suspected cross-contamination and a sequencing artifact, a later analysis dropped 500 to 700 nucleotide sequences that were highly shared and had low generation probability. For each public chain, a later analysis derived a clonal expansion index from normalized ranks of inferred template counts within each repertoire. Generation probabilities in a later analysis came from a VDJ recombination model fitted to out-of-frame rearrangements, and those results were checked against IGoR. A later analysis scored TCR-TCR, TCR-HLA and TCR-CMV co-occurrence with hypergeometric tests, applying a repertoire-size bias correction to TCR pairs. False discovery rates were estimated in a later analysis by permuting HLA or CMV assignments 20 times. A later analysis grouped co-occurring TCRs with DBSCAN, adding TCRdist sequence similarity when clustering within HLA-allele-positive subsets. Repertoires with fewer than 30,000 or more than 120,000 public chains, plus five repertoires with anomalous nucleotide sharing, were excluded from co-occurrence clustering. TCRdb re-hosts the immuneACCESS table, in-frame sequences only. Its copies lack some clones; in the studies checked, an unresolved V gene accounts for under half of them, and the cause for the rest is not known. The V and J calls and clone size were taken over from that table, and D and trimming were inferred from the DNA. For this sample the table gives around 97,000 clones, of which 73% were detected only once. The ten biggest clones cover roughly 3.5% of the sample.

The germline V gene sets CDR1 to SGHVS and CDR2 to FNYEAQ. The CDR3 has 15 amino acids, counting the end cysteine and phenylalanine. The read is trimmed to its CDR3 DNA, 45 bases read in frame from base 1. The sequence derives from a man aged 35-49 years in good health and CMV-seronegative. The rearrangement combines TRBV7-6 with TRBJ2-1; TRBD2 is a weak D gene call, 7 bases matching. The specimen was PBMCs. The bases are TGTGCCAGCAGCTCATGGGGGGGGCGTAAGAATGAGCAGCTCTTC. Translated, this gives CASSSWGGRKNEQLF. Where the CDR3 stops, the reference TRBV7-6 and TRBJ2-1 genes take over; the full variable domain is GAGVSQSPRYKVTKRGQDVALRCDPISGHVSLYWYRQALGQGPEFLTYFNYEAQQDKSGLPNDRFSAERPEGSISTLTIQRTEQRDSAMYRCASSSWGGRKNEQLFGPGTRLTVL.